The entry that follows covers one TCR beta chain sequence. This clonotype was seen only a few times. Its cognate antigen has yet to be identified. Nothing much larger sits one base from this clone, and base qualities are not available. Synovial fluid samples were matched to blood samples from the same ankylosing spondylitis patients. This sample stems from a study of CD8 T cells in ankylosing spondylitis (dated by TCRdb to about 2017). General notes on the study: To find TCR variants linked to disease, the study profiled T cell receptor beta repertoires in ankylosing spondylitis patients and healthy donors. The full study cohort was made up of 20 to 25 ankylosing spondylitis patients and roughly 98 healthy donors. Peripheral blood samples were taken, and synovial fluid was additionally collected from ankylosing spondylitis patients.

The CDR3 numbers 15 residues from cysteine through phenylalanine. Left in the record is the CDR3 DNA by itself, 45 bases read in frame from the first base. The germline V gene gives CDR1 as MNHEY and CDR2 as SVGAGI. Trimming takes 4 bases off V and 3 bases off J; junction bases not matched to a gene: 8. Instrument on record: Illumina HiSeq 2500. Quantitative 5'-RACE with molecular barcodes was the method used to prepare the TCR beta libraries. Per the original workflow: Disease-linked TCR variants were identified with a new computational method built on a probabilistic model of VDJ rearrangement. The raw public data were reprocessed by TCRdb itself: fastp quality trimming at Q25, MiXCR clonotype calling, in-frame beta chains only. Every CDR3 protein is listed once, alongside the most common genes and DNA of its rows. In this record, the V and J calls reflect TCRdb's handling and not the investigators' own analysis. Counted in this sample were 150,000 to 200,000 distinct CDR3 sequences; around a third of them appeared once. Of the sample, approximately 6% is held by the ten largest clones.

The paper as a whole reports these results and caveats: A TCR beta motif of about 8 highly homologous amino acid variants appeared characteristic of blood from ankylosing spondylitis patients. The disease-linked clones had a CD8+ phenotype and were found at relatively low frequencies in peripheral blood. Some motif variants had previously been reported in the synovial fluid and blood of reactive arthritis patients, which suggests shared mechanisms of disease initiation. The disease-linked clones were reported to be significantly enriched in matched synovial fluid samples from ankylosing spondylitis patients.

This receptor was taken from a male donor with ankylosing spondylitis. The sequence is built from TRBV6-5 and TRBJ2-5, and TRBD2 matches 7 of the central bases. Sequences were obtained from synovial fluid, either unsorted or a sorted T cell fraction (not recorded which). The nucleotide sequence is given as TGTGCCAGCAGTTCCACGGGGGGTCTAAAAGAGACCCAGTACTTC. The translation is CASSSTGGLKETQYF.